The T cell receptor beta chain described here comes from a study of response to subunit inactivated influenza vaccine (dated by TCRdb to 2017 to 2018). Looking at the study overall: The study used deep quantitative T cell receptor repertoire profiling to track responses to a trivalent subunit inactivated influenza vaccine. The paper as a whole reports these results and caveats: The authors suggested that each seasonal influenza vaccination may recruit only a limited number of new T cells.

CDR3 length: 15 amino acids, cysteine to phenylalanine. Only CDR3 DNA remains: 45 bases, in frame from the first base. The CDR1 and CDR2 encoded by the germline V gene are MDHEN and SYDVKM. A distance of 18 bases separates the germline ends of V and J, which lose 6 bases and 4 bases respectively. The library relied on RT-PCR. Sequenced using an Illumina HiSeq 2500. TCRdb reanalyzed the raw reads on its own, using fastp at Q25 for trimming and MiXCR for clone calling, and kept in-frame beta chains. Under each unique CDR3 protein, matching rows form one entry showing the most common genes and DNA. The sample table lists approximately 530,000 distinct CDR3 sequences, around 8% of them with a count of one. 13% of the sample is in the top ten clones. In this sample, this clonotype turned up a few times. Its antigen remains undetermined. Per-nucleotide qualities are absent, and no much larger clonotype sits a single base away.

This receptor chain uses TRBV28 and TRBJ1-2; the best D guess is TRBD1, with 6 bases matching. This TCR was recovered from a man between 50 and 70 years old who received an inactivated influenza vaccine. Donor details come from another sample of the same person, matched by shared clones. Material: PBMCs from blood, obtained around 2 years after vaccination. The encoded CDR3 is CASSSVGGGGYGYTF. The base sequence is TGTGCCAGCAGCAGCGTTGGTGGGGGCGGCTATGGCTACACCTTC.